This T cell receptor (beta chain) was identified during a study of T cell repertoires in cytomegalovirus infection. On the study more broadly: Public TCR beta signatures provided an indication of both CMV infection and a matching HLA type.

MiXCR, run by TCRdb on the reads, gives a single entry per CDR3 protein. In the table there are a few hundred thousand distinct CDR3 sequences, more than 30% of which are singletons. Germline V lookup: CDR1 SGHDT, CDR2 YYEEEE. V was clipped by 7 bases and J by 13 bases; unmatched bases: 27. This CDR3 region has 17 residues. Regarding this clonotype: Its specificity is unknown.

This chain uses TRBV5-6 with TRBJ2-3; TRBD1 aligns across 7 bases. This sample comprised cultured PBMCs, obtained from culture after CMV antigen stimulation. This receptor was taken from a human donor in good health (CMV status not recorded). Some clones in this sample may be carry-over from other donors' samples. CDR3 in DNA: TGTGCCAGCTCCGACAGGGCTCACAGATACGCAGTATTCCCGAAGTATTTT. Its translation is CASSDRAHRYAVFPKYF.